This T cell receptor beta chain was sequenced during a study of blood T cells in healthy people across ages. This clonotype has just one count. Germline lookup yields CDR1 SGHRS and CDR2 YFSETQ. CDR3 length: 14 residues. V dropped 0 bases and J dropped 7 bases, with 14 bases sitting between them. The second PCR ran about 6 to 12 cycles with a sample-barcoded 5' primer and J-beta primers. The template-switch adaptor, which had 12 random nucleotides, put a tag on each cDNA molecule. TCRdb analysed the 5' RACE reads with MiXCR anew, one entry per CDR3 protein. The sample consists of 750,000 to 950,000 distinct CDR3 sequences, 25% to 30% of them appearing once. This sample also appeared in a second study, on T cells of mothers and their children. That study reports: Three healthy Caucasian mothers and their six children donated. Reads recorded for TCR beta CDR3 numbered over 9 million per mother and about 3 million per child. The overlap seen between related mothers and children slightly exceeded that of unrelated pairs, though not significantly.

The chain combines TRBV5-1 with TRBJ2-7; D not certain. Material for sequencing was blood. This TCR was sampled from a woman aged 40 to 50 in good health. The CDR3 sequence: CASSLGYRNNEQYF. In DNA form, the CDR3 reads TGCGCCAGCAGCTTGGGATATAGAAACAATGAGCAGTACTTC.